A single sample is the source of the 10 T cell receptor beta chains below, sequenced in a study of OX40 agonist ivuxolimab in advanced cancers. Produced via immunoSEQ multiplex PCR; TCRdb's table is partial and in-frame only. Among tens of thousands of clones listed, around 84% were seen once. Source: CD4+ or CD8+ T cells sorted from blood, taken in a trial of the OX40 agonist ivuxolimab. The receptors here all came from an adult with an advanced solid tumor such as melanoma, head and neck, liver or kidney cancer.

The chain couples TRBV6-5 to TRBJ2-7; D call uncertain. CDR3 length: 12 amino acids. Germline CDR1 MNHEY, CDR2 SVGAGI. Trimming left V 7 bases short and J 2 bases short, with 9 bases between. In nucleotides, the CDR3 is TGTGCCAGCAAAGGATTTACCTACGAGCAGTACTTC. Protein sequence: CASKGFTYEQYF.

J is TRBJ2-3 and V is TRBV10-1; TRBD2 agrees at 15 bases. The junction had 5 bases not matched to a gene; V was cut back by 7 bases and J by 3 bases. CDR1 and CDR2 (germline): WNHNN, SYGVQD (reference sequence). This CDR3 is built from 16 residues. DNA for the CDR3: TGCGCCAGCACGGGACTAGCGGGGGGCCGGACAGATACGCAGTATTTT. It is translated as CASTGLAGGRTDTQYF.

CDR3 sequence (DNA): TGTGCCAGCAGCCCCGGGACTCCAGGTCTGGATACGCAGTATTTT. Residues: CASSPGTPGLDTQYF. V and J are TRBV7-3 and TRBJ2-3, with D possibly being TRBD2 (6 bases). CDR1 is SGHTA, CDR2 FQGTGA, per germline. The CDR3 is made up of 15 amino acids. Trimming pared 5 bases from V and 6 bases from J, leaving 18 bases between.

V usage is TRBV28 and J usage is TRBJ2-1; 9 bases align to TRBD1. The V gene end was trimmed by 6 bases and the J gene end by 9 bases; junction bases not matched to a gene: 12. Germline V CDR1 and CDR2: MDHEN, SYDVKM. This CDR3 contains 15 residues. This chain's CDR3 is CASSSPGTGRSEQFF. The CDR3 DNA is TGTGCCAGCAGCTCACCCGGGACAGGGCGGAGTGAGCAGTTCTTC. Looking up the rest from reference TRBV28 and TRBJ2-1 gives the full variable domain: DVKVTQSSRYLVKRTGEKVFLECVQDMDHENMFWYRQDPGLGLRLIYFSYDVKMKEKGDIPEGYSVSREKKERFSLILESASTNQTSMYLCASSSPGTGRSEQFFGPGTRLTVL.

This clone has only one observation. The chain's CDR3 is CASSFARDSGGRNEQFF. For the CDR3, the DNA is TGTGCCAGCAGCTTCGCGCGGGACAGCGGTGGGAGGAATGAGCAGTTCTTC. The rearrangement links TRBV5-8 to TRBJ2-1, with D possibly matching TRBD1 (7 bases). The germline V gene encodes CDR1 SGHTS and CDR2 YDEGEE. The CDR3 contains 17 residues. V was trimmed by 2 bases and J by 7 bases, leaving 22 bases between them. Full variable domain (rest looked up from reference TRBV5-8 and TRBJ2-1): EAGVTQSPTHLIKTRGQQATLRCSPISGHTSVYWYQQALGLGLQFLLWYDEGEERNRGNFPPRFSGRQFPNYSSELNVNALELEDSALYLCASSFARDSGGRNEQFFGPGTRLTVL.

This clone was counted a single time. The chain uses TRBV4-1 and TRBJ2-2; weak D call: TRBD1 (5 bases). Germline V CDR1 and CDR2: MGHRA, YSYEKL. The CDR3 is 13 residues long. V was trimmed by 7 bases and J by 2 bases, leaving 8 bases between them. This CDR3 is CASTRENTGELFF. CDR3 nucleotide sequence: TGCGCCAGCACCAGGGAAAACACCGGGGAGCTGTTTTTT.

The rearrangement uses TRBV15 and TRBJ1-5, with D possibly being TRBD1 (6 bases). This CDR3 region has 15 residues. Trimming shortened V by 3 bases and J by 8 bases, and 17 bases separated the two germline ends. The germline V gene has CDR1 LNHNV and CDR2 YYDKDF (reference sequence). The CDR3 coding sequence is TGTGCCACCAGCAGCCAAACAGGGCCGGAAAAGCCCCAGCATTTT. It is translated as CATSSQTGPEKPQHF.

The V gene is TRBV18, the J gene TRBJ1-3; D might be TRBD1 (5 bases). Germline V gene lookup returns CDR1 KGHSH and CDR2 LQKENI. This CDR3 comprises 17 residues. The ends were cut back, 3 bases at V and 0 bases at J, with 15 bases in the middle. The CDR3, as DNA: TGTGCCAGCTCACCCGCAGGAGGGGCCCCCTCTGGAAACACCATATATTTT. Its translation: CASSPAGGAPSGNTIYF.

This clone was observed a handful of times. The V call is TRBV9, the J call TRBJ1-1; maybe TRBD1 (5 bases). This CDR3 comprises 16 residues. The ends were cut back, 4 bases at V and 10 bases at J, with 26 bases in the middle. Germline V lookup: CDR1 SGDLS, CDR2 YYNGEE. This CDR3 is CASSPHGEGFSSGAFF. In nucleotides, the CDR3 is TGTGCCAGCAGCCCACACGGAGAGGGGTTTTCTTCTGGAGCTTTCTTT. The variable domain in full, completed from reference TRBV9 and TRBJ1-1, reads DSGVTQTPKHLITATGQRVTLRCSPRSGDLSVYWYQQSLDQGLQFLIQYYNGEERAKGNILERFSAQQFPDLHSELNLSSLELGDSALYFCASSPHGEGFSSGAFFGQGTRLTVV.

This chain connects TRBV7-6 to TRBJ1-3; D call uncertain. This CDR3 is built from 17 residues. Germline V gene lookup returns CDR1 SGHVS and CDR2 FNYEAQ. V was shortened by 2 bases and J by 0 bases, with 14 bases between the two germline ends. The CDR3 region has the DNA TGTGCCAGCAGCTTACAAGGCCCCCAGTCCTCTGGAAACACCATATATTTT. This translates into CASSLQGPQSSGNTIYF.